This T cell receptor beta chain was identified in a study of CD8 T cells in ankylosing spondylitis. CDR3 length: 16 amino acids. Germline V gene lookup returns CDR1 LNHDA and CDR2 SQIVND (reference sequence). Trimming removed 6 bases from V and 4 bases from J; junction bases left unmatched: 10. Regarding this clonotype: The target antigen is unknown.

General study points: Significant enrichment of disease-linked clones was reported in matched ankylosing spondylitis synovial fluid. In ankylosing spondylitis blood, a motif of seven to nine highly homologous TCR beta variants appeared characteristic.

5'-RACE, quantitative and with molecular barcodes, yielded the TCR beta libraries. Via MiXCR, TCRdb re-called the 5' RACE reads, giving one row per CDR3 protein. The profile shows around 770,000 distinct CDR3 sequences, approximately 12% of them singletons. This TCR derives from a male donor with ankylosing spondylitis. Sequencing was performed on blood, either unsorted or a sorted T cell fraction (not recorded which). The chain carries TRBV19 and TRBJ2-3; 10 bases line up with TRBD1. The CDR3 region is CASSLLRQGASDTQYF. The CDR3 DNA is TGTGCCAGTAGCCTCCTGAGACAGGGGGCGTCAGATACGCAGTATTTT.